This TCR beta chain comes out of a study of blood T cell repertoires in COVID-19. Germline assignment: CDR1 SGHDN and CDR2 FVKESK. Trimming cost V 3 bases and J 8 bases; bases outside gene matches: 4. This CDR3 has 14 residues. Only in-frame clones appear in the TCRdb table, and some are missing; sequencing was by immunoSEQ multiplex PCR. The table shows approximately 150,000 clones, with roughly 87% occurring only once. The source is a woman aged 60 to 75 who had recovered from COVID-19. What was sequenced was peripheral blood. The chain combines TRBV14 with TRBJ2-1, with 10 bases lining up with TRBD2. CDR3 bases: TGTGCCAGCAGCCAGCGCCTAGCGGGGGATGAGCAGTTCTTC. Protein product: CASSQRLAGDEQFF.